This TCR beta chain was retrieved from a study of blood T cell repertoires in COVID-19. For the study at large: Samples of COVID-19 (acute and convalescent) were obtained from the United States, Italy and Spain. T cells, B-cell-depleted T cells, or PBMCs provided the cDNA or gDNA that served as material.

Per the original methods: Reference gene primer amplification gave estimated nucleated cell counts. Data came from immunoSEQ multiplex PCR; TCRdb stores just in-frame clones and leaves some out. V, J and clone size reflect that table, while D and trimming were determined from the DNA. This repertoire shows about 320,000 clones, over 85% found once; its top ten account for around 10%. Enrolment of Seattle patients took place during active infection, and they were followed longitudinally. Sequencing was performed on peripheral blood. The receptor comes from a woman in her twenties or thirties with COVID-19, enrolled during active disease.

The CDR3 bases are TGTGCCAGCAGTCAAGCAGGGAAAGACGATCAGCCCCAGCATTTT. Its protein is CASSQAGKDDQPQHF. The chain joins TRBV6-6 to TRBJ1-5; possibly TRBD1 for D (5 bases). In germline, CDR1 is MNHNY, CDR2 SVGAGI (reference sequence). The V end lost 5 bases, the J end lost 5 bases, and 16 bases lay between the germline ends. The CDR3 runs 15 residues.